This T cell receptor beta chain was retrieved from a study of blood T cell repertoires in COVID-19 (TCRdb year 2020). Regarding the study in general: The collaborator samples originated in the United States, Italy and Spain and spanned the acute and convalescent phases of COVID-19. The material from the prospective study consisted of cDNA or gDNA derived from T cells, B-cell-depleted T cells, or PBMCs. Deeply sampled blood TCRbeta repertoires from subjects exposed to, actively infected with, or recovered from COVID-19 were included in the dataset. The repertoires were made available in a free public database intended to serve as a resource for research on the immune response to SARS-CoV-2. Samples were obtained from the ongoing ImmuneRACE study (first 160 participants) and from roughly 1,300 subjects provided by 6 global collaborators. The sample metadata nearly always contained a de-identified subject ID, COVID-19 status, age in years and sex. Where HLA class I and class II types were available, the types were taken from metadata supplied by the sample provider, not from assay-based typing. What the study reported, not specific to this receptor: The quantity of clinical and demographic metadata differed by source and by participant and was supplied without curation.

The immunoSEQ Assay, a bias-controlled multiplex PCR, was used to amplify TCRbeta CDR3 regions from genomic DNA. Per the original workflow: The number of nucleated cells in each sample was estimated by amplification of reference gene primers within the assay. To quantify the absolute abundance of each unique TCRbeta CDR3 rearrangement, sequence reads were collapsed and filtered. For each sample, productive Simpson clonality was calculated as the square root of Simpson's diversity index across productive rearrangements. The immuneACCESS repertoire file appears here via TCRdb, limited to in-frame rearrangements. These files lack a portion of the clones; in checked studies, under half of the deficit traces to unresolved V genes, and the cause of the others is not known. The V and J calls and the clone size are those of that table, but D and trimming were determined from the DNA. The sample yields around 470,000 clones; roughly 91% were counted once. Of the sample, under 0.7% is held by the ten largest clones.

Participants in the prospective study were enrolled through a virtual design, were aged roughly 18 to 90 years, and lived in roughly 25 United States geographic areas. Cohort assignment in the prospective study relied on participant-reported clinical history from a screening survey and a study questionnaire. For ImmuneRACE Cohort 3, a participant was defined as recovered based on two consecutive negative NP/OP PCR tests, clearance by a healthcare professional, or resolution of symptoms. Mobile phlebotomists in the prospective study collected whole blood, serum and a nasopharyngeal or oropharyngeal swab from every participant. Additional blood draws and questionnaires over an approximately 2-month period could optionally be provided by prospective study participants. Blood samples from the prospective study were shipped frozen or at room temperature prior to DNA extraction. With regard to this clone: The antigen it binds to is not known. There are no base qualities to consult, and no much larger clone falls within one base.

At the junction V is shortened by 1 base and J by 0 bases, with 9 bases in between. The CDR3 has 15 amino acids, counting the end cysteine and phenylalanine. Of all the DNA, just the CDR3 is kept, 45 bases in frame from base 1. CDR1 and CDR2 are drawn from the germline V gene: MNHNS, SASEGT. The chain was built from TRBV6-1 and TRBJ1-2, with an unclear D gene assignment. The clonotype originates from a man between 18 and 29 years old who had recovered from COVID-19. The specimen sequenced was PBMCs or T cells enriched from blood (not recorded which). In nucleotides, the sequence is TGTGCCAGCAGTGAAGTTACAGCCCCTAACTATGGCTACACCTTC. Its coded protein is CASSEVTAPNYGYTF.